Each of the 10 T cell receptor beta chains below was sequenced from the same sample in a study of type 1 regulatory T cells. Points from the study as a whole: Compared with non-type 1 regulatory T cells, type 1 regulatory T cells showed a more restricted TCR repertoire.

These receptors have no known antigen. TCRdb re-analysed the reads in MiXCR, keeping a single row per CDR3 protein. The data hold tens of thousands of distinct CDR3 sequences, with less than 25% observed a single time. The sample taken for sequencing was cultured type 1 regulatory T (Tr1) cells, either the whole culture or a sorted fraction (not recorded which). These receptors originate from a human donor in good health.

CDR3 loop: CAWSPGLAAYEQYF. For the CDR3, the DNA is TGTGCCTGGAGTCCGGGACTAGCGGCCTACGAGCAGTACTTC. The chain joins TRBV30 to TRBJ2-7; 11 bases are a match to TRBD2. This CDR3 has 14 residues. Trimming took 2 bases from V and 2 from J; bases not matched to a gene: 2. Germline V lookup: CDR1 GTSNPN, CDR2 SVGIG (reference sequence). Drawing the rest from reference TRBV30 and TRBJ2-7, the complete variable domain is SQTIHQWPATLVQPVGSPLSLECTVEGTSNPNLYWYRQAAGRGLQLLFYSVGIGQISSEVPQNLSASRPQDRQFILSSKKLLLSDSGFYLCAWSPGLAAYEQYFGPGTRLTVT.

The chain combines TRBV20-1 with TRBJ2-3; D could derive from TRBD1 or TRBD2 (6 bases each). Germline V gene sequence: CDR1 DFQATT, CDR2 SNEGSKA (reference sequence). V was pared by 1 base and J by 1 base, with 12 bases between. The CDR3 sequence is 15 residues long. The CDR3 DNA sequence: TGCAGTGCTAGAGGAGGGGGGATGGGCACAGATACGCAGTATTTT. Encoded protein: CSARGGGMGTDTQYF.

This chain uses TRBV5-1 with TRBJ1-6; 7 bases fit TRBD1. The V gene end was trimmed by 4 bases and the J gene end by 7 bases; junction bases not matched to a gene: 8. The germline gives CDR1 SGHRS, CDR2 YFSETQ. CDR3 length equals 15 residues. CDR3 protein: CASSQRTGPNSPLHF. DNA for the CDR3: TGCGCCAGCAGCCAACGGACAGGACCGAATTCACCCCTCCACTTT.

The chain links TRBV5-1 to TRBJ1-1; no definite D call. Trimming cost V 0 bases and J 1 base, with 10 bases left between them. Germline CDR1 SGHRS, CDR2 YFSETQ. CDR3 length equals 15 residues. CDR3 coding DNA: TGCGCCAGCAGCTTGGTGTGGCAGACGAACACTGAAGCTTTCTTT. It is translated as CASSLVWQTNTEAFF.

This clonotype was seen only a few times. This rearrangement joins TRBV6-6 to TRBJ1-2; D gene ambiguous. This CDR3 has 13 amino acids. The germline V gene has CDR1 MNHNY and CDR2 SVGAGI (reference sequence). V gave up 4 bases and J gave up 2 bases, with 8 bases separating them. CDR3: CASSSGANYGYTF. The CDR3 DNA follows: TGTGCCAGCAGTTCAGGAGCGAACTATGGCTACACCTTC.

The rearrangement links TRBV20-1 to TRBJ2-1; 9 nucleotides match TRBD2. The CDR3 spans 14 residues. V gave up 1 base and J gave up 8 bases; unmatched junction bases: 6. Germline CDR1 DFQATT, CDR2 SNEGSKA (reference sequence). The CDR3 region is CSARAWTSVDEQFF. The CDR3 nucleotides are TGCAGTGCTAGAGCCTGGACTAGCGTGGATGAGCAGTTCTTC.

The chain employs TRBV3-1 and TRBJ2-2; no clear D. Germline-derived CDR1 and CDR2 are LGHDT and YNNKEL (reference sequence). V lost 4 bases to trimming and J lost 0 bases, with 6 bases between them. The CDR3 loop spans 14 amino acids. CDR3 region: CASSRWPNTGELFF. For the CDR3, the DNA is TGTGCCAGCAGCCGCTGGCCGAACACCGGGGAGCTGTTTTTT.

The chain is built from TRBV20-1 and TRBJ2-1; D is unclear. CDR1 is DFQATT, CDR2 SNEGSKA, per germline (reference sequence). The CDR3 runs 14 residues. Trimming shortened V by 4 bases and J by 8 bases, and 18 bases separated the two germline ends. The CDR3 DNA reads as TGCAGTGCTACCCCGGGCCTAGGCTCGGATGAGCAGTTCTTC. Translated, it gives CSATPGLGSDEQFF.

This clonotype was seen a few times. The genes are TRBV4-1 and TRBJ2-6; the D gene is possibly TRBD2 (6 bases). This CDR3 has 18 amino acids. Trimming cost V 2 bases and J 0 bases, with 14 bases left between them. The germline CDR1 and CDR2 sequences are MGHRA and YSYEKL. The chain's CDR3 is CASSQLGGVSSGANVLTF. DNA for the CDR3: TGCGCCAGCAGCCAACTCGGAGGGGTTAGCTCTGGGGCCAACGTCCTGACTTTC.

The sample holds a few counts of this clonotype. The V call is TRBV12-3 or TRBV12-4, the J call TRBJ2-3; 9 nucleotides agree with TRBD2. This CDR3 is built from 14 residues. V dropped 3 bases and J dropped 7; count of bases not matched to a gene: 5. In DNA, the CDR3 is TGTGCCAGCAGTTTGAGTAGCGGGAGTAATACGCAGTATTTT. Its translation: CASSLSSGSNTQYF.